This TCR beta chain is drawn from a study of blood T cell repertoires in COVID-19. CDR1 is LGHDT, CDR2 YNNKEL, per germline (reference sequence). V dropped 2 bases and J dropped 0 bases, with 5 bases sitting between them. The CDR3 extends over 15 amino acids. Clones were read by immunoSEQ multiplex PCR, and TCRdb kept only the in-frame ones, dropping some. Of 210,000 or so clones in the sample, roughly nine tenths are singletons; the top ten hold about 3.1%. Turning to this clone: The same CDR3 also results from other DNA sequences found in this sample.

This TCR came from a woman aged 45-65 years in a cohort exposed to, infected with or recovered from COVID-19 (not recorded which). The specimen was PBMCs or T cells enriched from blood (not recorded which). The chain joins TRBV3-1 (or the pseudogene TRBV3-2) to TRBJ1-6; D is unresolved. The DNA of the CDR3 is TGTGCCAGCAGCCAAAGGAGCTCCTATAATTCACCCCTCCACTTT. It codes for CASSQRSSYNSPLHF.